The sequence of this T cell receptor (beta chain) was determined in a study of technical replicates of blood from a few donors. Using immunoSEQ multiplex PCR, the repertoire was profiled, and TCRdb retains in-frame clones only, with some absent. This table has about 59,000 clones, roughly 93% appearing once. The sequencing input was PBMCs. The sequence was obtained from a human donor in good health. Some clones in this sample may be carry-over from other donors' samples.

CDR3 sequence reads: CASSPDRVGNTIYF. The CDR3 DNA reads as TGTGCCAGCAGCCCCGACAGGGTGGGAAACACCATATATTTT. The gene calls are TRBV7-2 and TRBJ1-3; 7 bases line up with TRBD1. This CDR3 has 14 amino acids. CDR1 is SGHTA, CDR2 FQGNSA, per germline. V trimming: 5 bases; J trimming: 4 bases; junction bases outside the gene matches: 5.